These T cell receptor beta chains were read from a single sample in a study of shared clonotypes between healthy human individuals. Measured with immunoSEQ multiplex PCR; TCRdb has only the in-frame clones, and not every one. The sample lists under 2,000,000 clones, approximately 95% occurring once. Sequencing was carried out using naive CD8+ T cells sorted from blood. Source of these receptors: a man between 18 and 29 years old in good health. Each CDR3 is given without its conserved first and last residue. The D gene is left open where the match is weak.

v_gene: TRBV7-9
j_gene: TRBJ2-1
d_gene: TRBD2
CDR3aa: ASSPGLAGDNEQF

v_gene: TRBV27
j_gene: TRBJ2-3
d_gene: TRBD2
CDR3aa: ASSFRGGAVDTQY

v_gene: TRBV4-1
j_gene: TRBJ2-7
d_gene: TRBD2
CDR3aa: ASSLGLGSGEQY

v_gene: TRBV7-8
j_gene: TRBJ2-3
d_gene: TRBD2
CDR3aa: ASSDKLAGVTDTQY

v_gene: TRBV11-2
j_gene: TRBJ2-7
d_gene: TRBD2
CDR3aa: ASSLDVAGLYEQY

v_gene: TRBV6-4
j_gene: TRBJ1-2
d_gene: NA
CDR3aa: ASSDSGRDRSYGYT

v_gene: TRBV15
j_gene: TRBJ2-5
d_gene: NA
CDR3aa: ATSREEGRNTETQY

v_gene: TRBV6-5
j_gene: TRBJ2-1
d_gene: NA
CDR3aa: ASGYSNNEQF

v_gene: TRBV9
j_gene: TRBJ2-1
d_gene: NA
CDR3aa: ASTGSSYNEQF

v_gene: TRBV11-2
j_gene: TRBJ2-3
d_gene: NA
CDR3aa: ASSLGAQGTDTQY

v_gene: TRBV9
j_gene: TRBJ2-1
d_gene: TRBD2
CDR3aa: ASSVLAGPYNEQF

v_gene: TRBV10-3
j_gene: TRBJ2-5
d_gene: TRBD1
CDR3aa: AILGGDRALGGQETQY

v_gene: TRBV7-9
j_gene: TRBJ2-5
d_gene: NA
CDR3aa: ASSSWVGGGTIVQETQY

v_gene: TRBV28
j_gene: TRBJ2-1
d_gene: NA
CDR3aa: ASSLRRDFYNEQF

v_gene: TRBV6-1
j_gene: TRBJ2-3
d_gene: TRBD1
CDR3aa: ASSRTGKAADTQY

v_gene: TRBV6-6
j_gene: TRBJ1-4
d_gene: NA
CDR3aa: ASSSTFEKLF

v_gene: TRBV27
j_gene: TRBJ1-1
d_gene: TRBD1
CDR3aa: ASSPLGPGGNTEAF

v_gene: TRBV19
j_gene: TRBJ1-2
d_gene: TRBD1
CDR3aa: ASSPQGGDYGYT

v_gene: TRBV10-1
j_gene: TRBJ2-5
d_gene: NA
CDR3aa: ASSESLGLSQETQY

v_gene: TRBV2
j_gene: TRBJ2-7
d_gene: NA
CDR3aa: ASQDVSSYEQY

v_gene: TRBV5-1
j_gene: TRBJ2-7
d_gene: NA
CDR3aa: ASSLLSPMFEQY

v_gene: TRBV2
j_gene: TRBJ1-4
d_gene: TRBD1
CDR3aa: ASSDTWTGNEKLF

v_gene: TRBV4-1
j_gene: TRBJ2-3
d_gene: NA
CDR3aa: ASSQGVVGDTQY

v_gene: TRBV23-1
j_gene: TRBJ2-7
d_gene: NA
CDR3aa: ASSQSSSIILSYEQY

v_gene: TRBV27
j_gene: TRBJ2-6
d_gene: NA
CDR3aa: ASTTVGVSGANVLT

v_gene: TRBV27
j_gene: TRBJ2-3
d_gene: NA
CDR3aa: ASSLFAGLFTDTQY

v_gene: TRBV29-1
j_gene: TRBJ2-7
d_gene: TRBD2
CDR3aa: SPKFRGAYEQY

v_gene: TRBV11-2
j_gene: TRBJ2-1
d_gene: TRBD2
CDR3aa: ASSIASGSLYEQF

v_gene: TRBV25-1
j_gene: TRBJ2-1
d_gene: NA
CDR3aa: ASSKAGHSYNEQF

v_gene: TRBV7-9
j_gene: TRBJ2-3
d_gene: TRBD2
CDR3aa: ASSLATGGGPTDTQY

v_gene: TRBV5-1
j_gene: TRBJ2-3
d_gene: TRBD2
CDR3aa: ASSLTSAVTDTQY

v_gene: TRBV13
j_gene: TRBJ2-1
d_gene: TRBD2
CDR3aa: ASSLLAGKNNEQF

v_gene: TRBV5-6
j_gene: TRBJ2-1
d_gene: TRBD1
CDR3aa: ASSLGQGWGSYNEQF

v_gene: TRBV30
j_gene: TRBJ1-1
d_gene: NA
CDR3aa: AWTYWTENTEAF

v_gene: TRBV29-1
j_gene: TRBJ2-2
d_gene: NA
CDR3aa: SVVNTGELF

v_gene: TRBV7-9
j_gene: TRBJ2-7
d_gene: NA
CDR3aa: ASSLNPHGDSYEQY

v_gene: TRBV7-9
j_gene: TRBJ1-2
d_gene: NA
CDR3aa: ASSLGDRGYGYT

v_gene: TRBV19
j_gene: TRBJ2-1
d_gene: NA
CDR3aa: ASSVKTDNEQF

v_gene: TRBV5-8
j_gene: TRBJ1-4
d_gene: NA
CDR3aa: ASSRGANEKLF

v_gene: TRBV5-1
j_gene: TRBJ2-7
d_gene: NA
CDR3aa: ASSFEGWVYEQY

v_gene: TRBV29-1
j_gene: TRBJ2-1
d_gene: TRBD2
CDR3aa: SVETRLAVYNEQF

v_gene: TRBV7-9
j_gene: TRBJ2-7
d_gene: NA
CDR3aa: ASSSSGSTYEQY